The 26 T cell receptor beta chains listed next were all sequenced from one sample in a study of OX40 agonist ivuxolimab in advanced cancers. The repertoire was sequenced with immunoSEQ multiplex PCR; TCRdb's copy has only in-frame clones and lacks some. The sample contains fewer than 25,000 clones, 83% of which appear only once. This specimen consisted of CD4+ or CD8+ T cells sorted from blood, obtained in a trial of the OX40 agonist ivuxolimab. The source of these receptors is an adult with an advanced solid tumor such as melanoma, head and neck, liver or kidney cancer.

This chain connects TRBV9 to TRBJ2-3, with 9 bases lining up with TRBD2. The CDR3 is made up of 16 amino acids. The germline gives CDR1 SGDLS, CDR2 YYNGEE. V lost 0 bases, J lost 1 base, and 3 bases stayed unmatched. The DNA of the CDR3 is TGTGCCAGCAGCGTAGAAGGCGGGAGGGGCACAGATACGCAGTATTTT. It translates to CASSVEGGRGTDTQYF. The full variable domain, its missing parts supplied by reference TRBV9 and TRBJ2-3, is DSGVTQTPKHLITATGQRVTLRCSPRSGDLSVYWYQQSLDQGLQFLIQYYNGEERAKGNILERFSAQQFPDLHSELNLSSLELGDSALYFCASSVEGGRGTDTQYFGPGTRLTVL.

In this sample, this clone turned up once. The V call is TRBV5-6, the J call TRBJ2-7; 10 bases are shared with TRBD2. The CDR3 is 16 residues long. Germline CDR1 SGHDT, CDR2 YYEEEE. V gave up 0 bases and J gave up 4 bases; unmatched junction bases: 7. The chain's CDR3 is CASSLAVASGGYEQYF. In DNA form, the CDR3 reads TGTGCCAGCAGCTTGGCTGTGGCTAGCGGGGGTTACGAGCAGTACTTC.

This sequence joins TRBV7-6 and TRBJ2-5; 9 bases line up with TRBD2. Losses at the gene ends were 3 bases for V and 0 bases for J; bases not matched to a gene: 11. This CDR3 contains 18 residues. From germline, CDR1 is SGHVS and CDR2 FNYEAQ. CDR3 amino acids: CASSLSSLAGSYQETQYF. The CDR3 DNA reads TGTGCCAGCAGCTTGAGCAGCCTAGCGGGGTCCTACCAAGAGACCCAGTACTTC.

The chain couples TRBV5-6 to TRBJ1-6; tentative D call: TRBD1 (5 bases). Trimming left V 4 bases short and J 4 bases short, with 12 bases between. Germline lookup yields CDR1 SGHDT and CDR2 YYEEEE. The CDR3 has 15 residues. CDR3 nucleotides: TGTGCCAGCAGCCCCAATGAGGGGTATAATTCACCCCTCCACTTT. Translated, it gives CASSPNEGYNSPLHF.

The chain employs TRBV10-3 and TRBJ1-2; D call uncertain. V was shortened by 2 bases and J by 2 bases, with 12 bases between the two germline ends. The CDR3 is made up of 15 amino acids. Germline V CDR1 and CDR2: ENHRY, SYGVKD. The CDR3 sequence: CAISEPLLVNYGYTF. The CDR3 coding sequence is TGTGCCATCAGTGAGCCCCTGCTAGTAAACTATGGCTACACCTTC.

The rearrangement uses TRBV15 and TRBJ1-3, with a tentative D call TRBD1 (5 bases). Germline V CDR1 and CDR2: LNHNV, YYDKDF (reference sequence). This CDR3 is 15 amino acids long. V was clipped by 0 bases and J by 4 bases, with 10 bases between them. The CDR3 coding sequence is TGTGCCACCAGCAGAGACCAGGGAGCCGGAAACACCATATATTTT. Protein sequence: CATSRDQGAGNTIYF.

To note about this clone: This may come from a read error, since a much larger clone is one base off. The genes are TRBV11-2 and TRBJ2-1; no clear D gene. This CDR3 comprises 12 residues. From germline, CDR1 is SGHAT and CDR2 FQNNGV. Between the trimmed V and J ends, which lost 5 bases and 1 base, there was a span of 3 bases. Here the CDR3 DNA reads TGTGCCAGCAGCCCGTCCTACAATGAGCAGTTCTTC. Its protein product is CASSPSYNEQFF.

The V gene is TRBV6-4, the J gene TRBJ2-3; D assignment may be TRBD1 or TRBD2 (6 bases each). The V gene lost 4 bases and the J gene lost 4 bases, with 18 bases spanning the gap. Germline V gene sequence: CDR1 MRHNA, CDR2 SNTAGT. The CDR3 is 16 amino acids. The CDR3: CASSAGAGSAPDTQYF. DNA of the CDR3: TGTGCCAGCAGTGCGGGGGCAGGGAGTGCCCCAGATACGCAGTATTTT.

The chain joins TRBV7-9 to TRBJ2-3; 10 bases agree with TRBD2. Per germline, CDR1 SEHNR and CDR2 FQNEAQ (reference sequence). This CDR3 has 15 amino acids. V shed 2 bases and J 4 bases; nucleotides not matched to a gene: 3. The CDR3 loop is CASSLISGRADTQYF. The CDR3 DNA reads TGTGCCAGCAGCTTAATAAGCGGGAGGGCAGATACGCAGTATTTT. Full variable domain (rest looked up from reference TRBV7-9 and TRBJ2-3): DTGVSQNPRHKITKRGQNVTFRCDPISEHNRLYWYRQTLGQGPEFLTYFQNEAQLEKSRLLSDRFSAERPKGSFSTLEIQRTEQGDSAMYLCASSLISGRADTQYFGPGTRLTVL.

The chain uses TRBV19 and TRBJ2-3; no clear D. Germline V gives CDR1 LNHDA, CDR2 SQIVND (reference sequence). Trimming stripped 4 bases from V and 2 bases from J, with 10 bases between. This CDR3 spans 14 amino acids. CDR3 DNA: TGTGCCAGTAGTAACGGCCGGCCCACAGATACGCAGTATTTT. It yields the protein CASSNGRPTDTQYF.

This sequence joins TRBV7-9 and TRBJ2-3, with TRBD2 matching 8 bases. CDR3 length: 15 residues. Germline CDR1 and CDR2: SEHNR and FQNEAQ (reference sequence). Trimming cost V 2 bases and J 0 bases; bases outside gene matches: 1. The DNA for the CDR3 is TGTGCCAGCAGCTTATTAGCGGGGAGCACAGATACGCAGTATTTT. It specifies CASSLLAGSTDTQYF. Complete variable domain (other parts from reference TRBV7-9 and TRBJ2-3): DTGVSQNPRHKITKRGQNVTFRCDPISEHNRLYWYRQTLGQGPEFLTYFQNEAQLEKSRLLSDRFSAERPKGSFSTLEIQRTEQGDSAMYLCASSLLAGSTDTQYFGPGTRLTVL.

The V gene is TRBV5-1, the J gene TRBJ2-7; D might be TRBD2 (6 bases). Trimming cost V 4 bases and J 2 bases, with 16 bases left between them. This CDR3 region has 15 residues. Germline V gene lookup returns CDR1 SGHRS and CDR2 YFSETQ. CDR3 amino acids: CASSPAGTSTYEQYF. CDR3 nucleotide sequence: TGCGCCAGCAGCCCGGCCGGGACTTCTACCTACGAGCAGTACTTC.

The V and J genes are TRBV11-2 and TRBJ1-2; 11 bases map to TRBD1. J was trimmed by 7 bases and V by 3 bases; bases with no gene match: 7. This CDR3 has 15 residues. From germline, CDR1 is SGHAT and CDR2 FQNNGV. The CDR3 DNA is TGTGCCAGCAGCTTGGCCGGACAGGGGGCGGGTGGCTACACCTTC. It encodes CASSLAGQGAGGYTF.

This clone was detected once. The V and J genes are TRBV9 and TRBJ2-5; 8 bases align to TRBD2. Near its end, the DNA agrees better with TRBJ2-7, so the J call may be wrong. The CDR3 spans 15 residues. Germline V gene lookup returns CDR1 SGDLS and CDR2 YYNGEE. CDR3 sequence: CASSEAGTSGYEQYF. DNA for the CDR3: TGTGCCAGCAGCGAGGCCGGGACTAGTGGTTACGAGCAGTACTTC.

This clone was detected only once. V and J are TRBV27 and TRBJ2-7; D is undetermined. The germline gives CDR1 MNHEY, CDR2 SMNVEV (reference sequence). V was pared by 2 bases and J by 0 bases, with 8 bases between. CDR3 length: 14 residues. CDR3 amino acids: CASSLRYSSYEQYF. The CDR3 DNA reads as TGTGCCAGCAGTTTACGGTACAGCTCCTACGAGCAGTACTTC.

This clone ranks as medium-sized. V gene TRBV16 combines with J gene TRBJ1-1; TRBD1 matches 7 bases. CDR1 and CDR2 (germline): KGHSY, FQNENV. V dropped 5 bases and J dropped 7; count of bases not matched to a gene: 10. The CDR3 loop spans 14 amino acids. The CDR3 region has the DNA TGTGCCAGCAGCTTACGGATAGGGGGCAGTGAAGCTTTCTTT. Protein sequence: CASSLRIGGSEAFF.

This clone has just a few counts. The chain employs TRBV4-1 and TRBJ2-1, with 8 bases matching TRBD2. CDR1 is MGHRA, CDR2 YSYEKL, per germline. The junction had 5 bases not matched to a gene; V was cut back by 1 base and J by 6 bases. The CDR3 runs to 15 residues. Here the CDR3 reads CASSQGDGRGNEQFF. In DNA form, the CDR3 reads TGCGCCAGCAGCCAAGGGGACGGGAGGGGCAATGAGCAGTTCTTC.

CDR3 residues: CASSSPSGTGYEQYF. The CDR3 bases are TGTGCCAGCAGTTCACCTTCCGGGACAGGTTACGAGCAGTACTTC. The chain combines TRBV5-4 with TRBJ2-7; 8 nucleotides match TRBD1. The CDR3 extends over 15 amino acids. Germline V gene data show CDR1 as SGHNT and CDR2 as YYREEE (reference sequence). Trimming at V came to 5 bases and at J to 4 bases, leaving 11 bases not matched to a gene.

By share, this clone counts as hyperexpanded. V gene TRBV7-8 combines with J gene TRBJ2-1; the match to TRBD1 covers 12 bases. The CDR3 is 14 residues long. V shed 5 bases and J 7 bases; nucleotides not matched to a gene: 3. Germline lookup yields CDR1 SGHVS and CDR2 FQNEAQ. The CDR3 DNA reads as TGTGCCAGCAGCGGGACAGGGGGCTGGAATGAGCAGTTCTTC. This encodes CASSGTGGWNEQFF. Full variable domain (missing parts from reference TRBV7-8 and TRBJ2-1): GAGVSQSPRYKVAKRGQDVALRCDPISGHVSLFWYQQALGQGPEFLTYFQNEAQLDKSGLPSDRFFAERPEGSVSTLKIQRTQQEDSAVYLCASSGTGGWNEQFFGPGTRLTVL.

V and J are TRBV9 and TRBJ2-6; no clear D gene. In germline, CDR1 is SGDLS, CDR2 YYNGEE. With 0 bases removed from V and 3 bases from J, the gap between germline ends came to 7 bases. The CDR3 has 15 residues. CDR3 residues: CASSVEGIGANVLTF. The CDR3 nucleotides are TGTGCCAGCAGCGTAGAAGGGATTGGGGCCAACGTCCTGACTTTC.

This clone was found a few times. One junction end disagrees with the germline gene, perhaps due to a read error. The V gene is TRBV2, the J gene TRBJ1-5; D gene uncertain. The germline CDR1 and CDR2 sequences are SNHLY and FYNNEI. The CDR3 is 13 amino acids. The CDR3 here is CASNELADQPQHF. CDR3 DNA: TGTGCCAGCAATGAATTGGCAGATCAGCCCCAGCATTTT.

The chain recombines TRBV4-1 with TRBJ2-2; D is tentatively TRBD1 or TRBD2 (5 bases each). Trimming removed 3 bases from V and 4 bases from J, with 9 bases in between. The CDR3 is 14 residues long. Germline V gene sequence: CDR1 MGHRA, CDR2 YSYEKL. Here the CDR3 reads CASSHGAGTGELFF. The CDR3 nucleotides are TGCGCCAGCAGCCACGGGGCGGGCACCGGGGAGCTGTTTTTT.

V usage is TRBV29-1 and J usage is TRBJ2-1; 9 nucleotides line up with TRBD2. Trimming removed 7 bases from V and 3 bases from J; junction bases left unmatched: 16. The CDR3 has 17 amino acids. The germline V gene has CDR1 SQVTM and CDR2 ANQGSEA. The CDR3 sequence is CSDYNSYGSGSYNEQFF. CDR3 nucleotides: TGCAGCGATTACAACTCCTATGGTAGCGGGAGCTACAATGAGCAGTTCTTC.

V is TRBV29-1 and J is TRBJ1-2, with 8 bases aligning to TRBD1. The germline gives CDR1 SQVTM, CDR2 ANQGSEA. The CDR3 is 21 amino acids. V trimming: 3 bases; J trimming: 3 bases; junction bases outside the gene matches: 27. CDR3 nucleotides: TGCAGCGTTGAGAGAATTGAAGAGGGACAGGAGCCTAACCAACTATACTATGGCTACACCTTC. Translated, it gives CSVERIEEGQEPNQLYYGYTF. Using reference TRBV29-1 and TRBJ1-2 for the parts outside the CDR3, the full variable domain is SAVISQKPSRDICQRGTSLTIQCQVDSQVTMMFWYRQQPGQSLTLIATANQGSEATYESGFVIDKFPISRPNLTFSTLTVSNMSPEDSSIYLCSVERIEEGQEPNQLYYGYTFGSGTRLTVV.

The V and J genes are TRBV29-1 and TRBJ1-1, with D unresolved. In germline, CDR1 is SQVTM, CDR2 ANQGSEA. The CDR3 runs 13 residues. Trimming shortened V by 3 bases and J by 2 bases, and 10 bases separated the two germline ends. The CDR3 protein is CSVEPFPNTEAFF. The DNA for the CDR3 is TGCAGCGTTGAGCCCTTTCCTAACACTGAAGCTTTCTTT.

This clone has more than one count but fewer than ten. The chain links TRBV27 to TRBJ1-1; D gene unclear. The V gene lost 0 bases and the J gene lost 0 bases, with 11 bases spanning the gap. The CDR3 has 16 residues. CDR1 MNHEY and CDR2 SMNVEV come from the germline V gene (reference sequence). CDR3: CASSLSAGIMNTEAFF. The CDR3 DNA sequence: TGTGCCAGCAGTTTATCGGCTGGCATAATGAACACTGAAGCTTTCTTT.